Listed below are T cell receptor beta chains from one sample, sequenced in a study of shared clonotypes between healthy human individuals. Here immunoSEQ multiplex PCR was the method, and the copy in TCRdb shows in-frame clones only, minus some. The table shows 450,000 to 500,000 clones, with about 84% occurring only once. Source material: PBMCs. These receptors originate from a woman aged 40 to 50 in good health. Some clones in this sample may be carry-over from other donors' samples. CDR3s include the opening cysteine and the closing phenylalanine or tryptophan. A D gene is named only where the DNA matches it firmly.

j_call v_call d_call cdr3_nt cdr3_aa
TRBJ2-4 TRBV29-1 . TGCAGCGTTGAGACCGGCGGGGCCAAAAACATTCAGTACTTC CSVETGGAKNIQYF
TRBJ2-7 TRBV4-1 . TGCGCTAGCAGCCAGGGTCGGGGAATCGGGCCCTACGAGCAGTACTTC CASSQGRGIGPYEQYF
TRBJ2-1 TRBV9 . TGTGCCAGCAGCAAGGCGGTTGTGGACTCCTACAATGAGCAGTTCTTC CASSKAVVDSYNEQFF
TRBJ1-3 TRBV18 . TGTGCCAGCTCACCACTCGTAGGGGCTGGAAACACCATATATTTT CASSPLVGAGNTIYF
TRBJ2-1 TRBV30 . TGTGCCTGGACTGTCTCTTCCACCTTAGGTAGGGAGCAGTTCTTC CAWTVSSTLGREQFF
TRBJ2-7 TRBV5-1 . TGCGCCAGCAGCCTAGGGGGAGGCCCGAGCTCCTACGAGCAGTACTTC CASSLGGGPSSYEQYF
TRBJ2-5 TRBV7-3 TRBD1 TGTGCCAGCAGCCCCGGGACAGGGCCTCAAGAGACCCAGTACTTC CASSPGTGPQETQYF
TRBJ2-5 TRBV30 . TGTGCCTGGAGTGGCAGACAGGTGATCCAAGAGACCCAGTACTTC CAWSGRQVIQETQYF
TRBJ2-7 TRBV5-5 TRBD2 TGTGCCAGCAGCTTGAGCGGGACGGCGACCTACGAGCAGTACTTC CASSLSGTATYEQYF
TRBJ2-3 TRBV5-1 TRBD2 TGCGCCAGCAGCTTGGTTCTAGCGGGAGACACAGATACGCAGTATTTT CASSLVLAGDTDTQYF
TRBJ1-2 TRBV19 . TGTGCCAGTAGTATGTTCTCAGGCTTGGGCTACACCTTC CASSMFSGLGYTF